Listed here is a single T cell receptor beta chain. The sample is drawn from a study of blood T cell repertoires in COVID-19. Original analysis: For nucleated cells, counts were estimated from reference gene primer amplification. The table came from immunoSEQ multiplex PCR; TCRdb's copy has only in-frame clones and leaves some out. The V and J calls and clone size come from that table; D and trimming were worked out from the DNA. Of 300,000 to 400,000 clones detected, about 86% appear once; the ten largest clones hold 4% to 5.5%. Trimming shortened V by 3 bases and J by 5 bases, and 7 bases separated the two germline ends. There are 12 residues in the CDR3.

V usage is TRBV12-3 or TRBV12-4 and J usage is TRBJ1-1; D remains unclear. The TCR sequence derives from a woman aged 40 to 50 with acute COVID-19. Sequenced: PBMCs or T cells enriched from blood (not recorded which). Here the CDR3 DNA reads TGTGCCAGCAGTTTTGCGGGGACTGAAGCTTTCTTT. Residues: CASSFAGTEAFF.